This T cell receptor beta chain was captured in a study of long-term antiretroviral therapy in people with HIV. Study overall: Collection of the earliest samples took place about a decade ahead of the 2015 immediate-ART recommendation.

A v3.0 immunoSEQ assay was performed at survey level. The study targeted roughly 35,000-50,000 T-cell genomes per sample in sequencing. The table came from immunoSEQ multiplex PCR; TCRdb's copy has only in-frame clones and leaves some out. The profile covers more than 15,000 clones, with approximately 80% appearing a single time and 8.5% to 9.5% taken by the ten largest. Treated in the United States were all of the participants with HIV. There were about 1-11 million cryopreserved PBMC in the samples before DNA extraction. The CDR3 contains 21 residues. The germline V gene has CDR1 MGHRA and CDR2 YSYEKL. Trimming at V came to 4 bases and at J to 0 bases, leaving 19 bases not matched to a gene.

This specimen was unsorted PBMCs, taken 0.3 years after starting antiretroviral therapy. The rearrangement links TRBV4-1 to TRBJ2-3; 10 nucleotides agree with TRBD2. The sequence derives from a man younger than 35 with HIV. CDR3 nucleotides: TGCGCCAGCAGCCGTAAAGTTACTAGCGGGGACACCAGCACTAGCACAGATACGCAGTATTTT. Its translation: CASSRKVTSGDTSTSTDTQYF.